These 8 T cell receptor beta chains came from one sample sequenced in a study of T cells in Graves' hyperthyroidism and ophthalmopathy. The investigators amplified TCR beta CDR3 regions from RNA transcripts. The HTBI set primed first-round TCR CDR3 RT-PCR. TCRdb fed the multiplex PCR reads into MiXCR, producing one record per CDR3 protein. The sample consists of fewer than 750,000 distinct CDR3 sequences, roughly 46% of them appearing once. Input material: peripheral blood or thyroid tissue (not recorded which). The receptors here all came from a woman between 18 and 29 years old with Graves' hyperthyroidism.

The sample holds many counts of this clonotype. This chain connects TRBV4-3 to TRBJ2-1; tentative D call: TRBD2 (5 bases). Trimming pared 4 bases from V and 8 bases from J, leaving 18 bases between. This CDR3 has 15 residues. The V gene's germline CDR1 is LGHNA and CDR2 YSLEER. The CDR3: CASSPNGDSLDEQFF. CDR3 sequence (DNA): TGCGCCAGCAGCCCTAACGGGGATTCTTTGGATGAGCAGTTCTTC.

The table lists this clonotype with a count of one. V and J are TRBV7-8 and TRBJ1-2; D is unresolved. V lost 2 bases and J lost 8, with 6 bases in between. CDR1 and CDR2 (germline): SGHVS, FQNEAQ. The CDR3 has 11 residues. The CDR3 loop is CASSLYGGYTF. The CDR3 coding sequence is TGTGCCAGCAGCTTATACGGGGGCTACACCTTC.

This clonotype was seen at least ten times. This sequence joins TRBV2 and TRBJ2-2, with 8 bases fitting TRBD2. The trim removed 5 bases at V and 5 bases at J, leaving 10 bases unmatched. The germline CDR1 and CDR2 sequences are SNHLY and FYNNEI. There are 16 residues in the CDR3. This chain's CDR3 is CASSSPGGRITGELFF. CDR3 coding DNA: TGTGCCAGCAGTTCTCCGGGGGGGCGCATAACCGGGGAGCTGTTTTTT.

This chain joins TRBV29-1 and TRBJ1-1; D not certain. Looked up from germline, CDR1 is SQVTM and CDR2 is ANQGSEA. The CDR3 totals 14 residues. V gave up 0 bases and J gave up 5 bases, with 13 bases separating them. The CDR3 sequence: CSVEEGGSGTEAFF. In DNA, the CDR3 is TGCAGCGTTGAAGAAGGCGGGTCGGGGACTGAAGCTTTCTTT.

J is TRBJ1-4 and V is TRBV6-5, with D hard to call. There are 16 residues in the CDR3. Trimming stripped 0 bases from V and 0 bases from J, with 8 bases between. Per germline, CDR1 MNHEY and CDR2 SVGAGI. CDR3 sequence reads: CASSYSLGATNEKLFF. The CDR3 DNA follows: TGTGCCAGCAGTTACTCGCTCGGGGCAACTAATGAAAAACTGTTTTTT.

This clonotype showed up many times. The rearrangement joins TRBV7-9 to TRBJ2-7, with 14 bases fitting TRBD2. Germline lookup yields CDR1 SEHNR and CDR2 FQNEAQ (reference sequence). The CDR3 runs 18 residues. Trimming cost V 8 bases and J 3 bases; bases outside gene matches: 15. The CDR3 loop reads CASSTGTSGSLSLYEQYF. The CDR3 DNA follows: TGTGCCAGCTCGACCGGGACTAGCGGGAGTCTGAGTCTCTACGAGCAGTACTTC.

The rearrangement links TRBV20-1 to TRBJ2-7, with TRBD2 identical over 8 bases. This CDR3 spans 13 amino acids. Germline CDR1 and CDR2: DFQATT and SNEGSKA (reference sequence). Trimming removed 8 bases from V and 7 bases from J; junction bases left unmatched: 13. The CDR3 DNA reads as TGCAGTTTCCCGGGACTAGGGGTCAATGAGCAGTACTTC. This encodes CSFPGLGVNEQYF.

This clonotype was counted ten times or more. It may be a read error: a sequence one base away is much more abundant. CDR3 in amino acids: CASSVDQRDDEQCF. In DNA, the CDR3 is TGTGCCAGCAGCGTAGACCAGCGGGATGACGAGCAGTGCTTC. V and J are TRBV9 and TRBJ2-7; 7 bases are a match to TRBD2. CDR3 length equals 14 residues. The germline CDR1 and CDR2 sequences are SGDLS and YYNGEE. The variable domain in full, completed from reference TRBV9 and TRBJ2-7, reads DSGVTQTPKHLITATGQRVTLRCSPRSGDLSVYWYQQSLDQGLQFLIQYYNGEERAKGNILERFSAQQFPDLHSELNLSSLELGDSALYFCASSVDQRDDEQCFGPGTRLTVT.